This TCR beta chain was sequenced during a study of control samples from healthy donors and cancer patients. The assay was immunoSEQ multiplex PCR, and TCRdb's table has in-frame clones only and misses some. The table includes around 93,000 clones, just under 95% detected once. After removal of 3 bases from V and 8 bases from J, the junction contained 7 bases not matched to a gene. Germline-derived CDR1 and CDR2 are KGHSH and LQKENI. The CDR3 runs to 15 residues. The material sequenced was blood. The TCR was taken from a human donor in good health. The donor label of this sample is uncertain. V and J are TRBV18 and TRBJ2-1; TRBD1 aligns across 10 bases. CDR3 DNA sequence: TGTGCCAGCTCACCCGGACAGGGGGTAATGGATGAGCAGTTCTTC. Its translation: CASSPGQGVMDEQFF. Full variable domain (missing parts from reference TRBV18 and TRBJ2-1): NAGVMQNPRHLVRRRGQEARLRCSPMKGHSHVYWYRQLPEEGLKFMVYLQKENIIDESGMPKERFSAEFPKEGPSILRIQQVVRGDSAAYFCASSPGQGVMDEQFFGPGTRLTVL.